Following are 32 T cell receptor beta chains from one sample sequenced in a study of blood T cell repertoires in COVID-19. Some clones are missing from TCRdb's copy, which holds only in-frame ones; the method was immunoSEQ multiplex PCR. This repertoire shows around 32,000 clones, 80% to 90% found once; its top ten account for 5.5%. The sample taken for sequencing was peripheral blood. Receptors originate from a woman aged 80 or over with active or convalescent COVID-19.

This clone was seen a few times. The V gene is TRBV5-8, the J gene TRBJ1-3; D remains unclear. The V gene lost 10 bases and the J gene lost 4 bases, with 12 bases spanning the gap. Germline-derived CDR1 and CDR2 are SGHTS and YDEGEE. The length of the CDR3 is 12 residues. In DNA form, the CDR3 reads TGTGCCGGAGGGATGCGAGGAAACACCATATATTTT. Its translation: CAGGMRGNTIYF.

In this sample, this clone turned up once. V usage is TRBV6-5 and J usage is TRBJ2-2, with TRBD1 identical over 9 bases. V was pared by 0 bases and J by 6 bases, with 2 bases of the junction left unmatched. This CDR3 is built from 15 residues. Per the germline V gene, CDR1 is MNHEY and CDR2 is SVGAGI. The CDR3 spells CASSYSTGGSGELFF. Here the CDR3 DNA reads TGTGCCAGCAGTTACTCGACAGGGGGTTCCGGGGAGCTGTTTTTT.

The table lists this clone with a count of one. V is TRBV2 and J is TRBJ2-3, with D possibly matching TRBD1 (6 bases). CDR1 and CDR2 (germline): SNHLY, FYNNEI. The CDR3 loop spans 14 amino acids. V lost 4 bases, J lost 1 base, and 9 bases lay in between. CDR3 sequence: CASSGRQGTDTQYF. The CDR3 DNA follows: TGTGCCAGCAGTGGAAGACAGGGCACAGATACGCAGTATTTT.

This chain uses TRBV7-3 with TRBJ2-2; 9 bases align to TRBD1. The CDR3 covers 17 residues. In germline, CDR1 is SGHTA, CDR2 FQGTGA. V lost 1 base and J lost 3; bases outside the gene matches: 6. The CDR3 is CASSLKGTGGHTGELFF. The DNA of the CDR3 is TGTGCCAGCAGCTTAAAGGGAACAGGGGGCCACACCGGGGAGCTGTTTTTT.

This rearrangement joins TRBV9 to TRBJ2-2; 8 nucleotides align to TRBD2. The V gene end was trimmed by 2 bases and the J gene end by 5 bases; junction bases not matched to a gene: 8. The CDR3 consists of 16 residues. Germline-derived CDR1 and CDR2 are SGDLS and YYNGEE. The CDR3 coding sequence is TGTGCCAGCAGCGTGGCAGCGGGGGTTGGAACCGGGGAGCTGTTTTTT. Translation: CASSVAAGVGTGELFF.

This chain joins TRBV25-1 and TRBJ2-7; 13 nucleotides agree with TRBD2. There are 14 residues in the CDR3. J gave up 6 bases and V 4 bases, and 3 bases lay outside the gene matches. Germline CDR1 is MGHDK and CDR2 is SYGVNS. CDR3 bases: TGTGCCAGCAGTGGGACTAGCGGGAGTGGCGAGCAGTACTTC. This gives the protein CASSGTSGSGEQYF.

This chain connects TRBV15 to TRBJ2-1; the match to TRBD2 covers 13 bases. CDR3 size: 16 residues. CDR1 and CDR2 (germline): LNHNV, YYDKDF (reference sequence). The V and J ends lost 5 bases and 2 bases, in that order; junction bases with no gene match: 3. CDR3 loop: CATSGTSGITYNEQFF. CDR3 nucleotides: TGTGCCACCAGCGGGACTAGCGGGATTACCTACAATGAGCAGTTCTTC.

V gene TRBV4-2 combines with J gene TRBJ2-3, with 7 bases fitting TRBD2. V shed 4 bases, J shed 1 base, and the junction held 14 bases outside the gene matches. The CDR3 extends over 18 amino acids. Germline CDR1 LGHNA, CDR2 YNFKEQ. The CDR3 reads CASSPFGLAGGGTDTQYF. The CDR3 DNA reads TGTGCCAGCAGCCCCTTCGGTTTAGCGGGCGGTGGCACAGATACGCAGTATTTT.

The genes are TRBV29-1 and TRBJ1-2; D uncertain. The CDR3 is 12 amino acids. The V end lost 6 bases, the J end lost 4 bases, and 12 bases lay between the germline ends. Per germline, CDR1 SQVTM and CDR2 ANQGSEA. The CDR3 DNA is TGCAGCGTGGAGGCAGATATCTATGGCTACACCTTC. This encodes CSVEADIYGYTF.

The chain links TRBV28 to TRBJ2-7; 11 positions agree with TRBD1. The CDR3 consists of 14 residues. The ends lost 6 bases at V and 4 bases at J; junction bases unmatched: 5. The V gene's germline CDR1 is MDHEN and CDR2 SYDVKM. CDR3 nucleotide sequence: TGTGCCAGCAGAAATGGGGACAGGGGGTACGAGCAGTACTTC. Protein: CASRNGDRGYEQYF.

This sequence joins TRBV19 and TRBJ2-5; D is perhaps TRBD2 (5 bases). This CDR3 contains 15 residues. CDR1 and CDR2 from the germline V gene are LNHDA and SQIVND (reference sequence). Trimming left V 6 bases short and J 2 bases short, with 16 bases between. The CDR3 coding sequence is TGTGCCAGTAGCAGTTTTCCGGGAACACAAGAGACCCAGTACTTC. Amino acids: CASSSFPGTQETQYF.

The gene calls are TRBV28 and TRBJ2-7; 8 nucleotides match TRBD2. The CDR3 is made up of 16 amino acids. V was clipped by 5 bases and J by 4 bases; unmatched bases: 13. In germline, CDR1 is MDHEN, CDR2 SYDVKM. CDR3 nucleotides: TGTGCCAGCAGTCGACGGGGGGGCTTGGGGCGATACGAGCAGTACTTC. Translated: CASSRRGGLGRYEQYF.

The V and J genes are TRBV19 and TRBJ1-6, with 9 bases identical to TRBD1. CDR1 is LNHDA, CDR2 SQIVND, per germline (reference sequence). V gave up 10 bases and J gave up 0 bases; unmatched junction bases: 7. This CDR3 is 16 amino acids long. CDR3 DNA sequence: TGTGCCACACAGGGGGCTTCTAGCTCCTATAATTCACCCCTCCACTTT. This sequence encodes CATQGASSSYNSPLHF. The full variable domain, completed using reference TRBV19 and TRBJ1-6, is DGGITQSPKYLFRKEGQNVTLSCEQNLNHDAMYWYRQDPGQGLRLIYYSQIVNDFQKGDIAEGYSVSREKKESFPLTVTSAQKNPTAFYLCATQGASSSYNSPLHFGNGTRLTVT.

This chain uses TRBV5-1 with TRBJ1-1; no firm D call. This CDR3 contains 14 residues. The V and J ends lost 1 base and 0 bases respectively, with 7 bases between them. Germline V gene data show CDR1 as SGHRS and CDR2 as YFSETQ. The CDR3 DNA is TGCGCCAGCAGCTTGAACAGCCTGAACACTGAAGCTTTCTTT. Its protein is CASSLNSLNTEAFF.

The CDR3 reads CASSEAQVRYTF. The DNA for the CDR3 is TGTGCCAGCAGTGAAGCGCAGGTTCGCTACACCTTC. The chain combines TRBV2 with TRBJ1-2; D is unclear. V was trimmed by 0 bases and J by 9 bases, leaving 8 bases between them. This CDR3 is 12 amino acids long. The germline V gene encodes CDR1 SNHLY and CDR2 FYNNEI.

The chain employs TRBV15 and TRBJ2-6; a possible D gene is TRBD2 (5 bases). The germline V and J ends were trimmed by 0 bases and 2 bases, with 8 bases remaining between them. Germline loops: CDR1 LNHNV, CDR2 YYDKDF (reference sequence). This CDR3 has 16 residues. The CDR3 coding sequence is TGTGCCACCAGCAGAGATCCGAGGGCTGGGGCCAACGTCCTGACTTTC. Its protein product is CATSRDPRAGANVLTF.

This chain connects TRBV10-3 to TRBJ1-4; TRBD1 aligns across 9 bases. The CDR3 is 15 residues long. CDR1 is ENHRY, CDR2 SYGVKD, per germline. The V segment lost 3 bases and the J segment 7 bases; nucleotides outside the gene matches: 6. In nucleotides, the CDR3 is TGTGCCATCAGTGACCCGGGACAGGGCTTTGAAAAACTGTTTTTT. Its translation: CAISDPGQGFEKLFF.

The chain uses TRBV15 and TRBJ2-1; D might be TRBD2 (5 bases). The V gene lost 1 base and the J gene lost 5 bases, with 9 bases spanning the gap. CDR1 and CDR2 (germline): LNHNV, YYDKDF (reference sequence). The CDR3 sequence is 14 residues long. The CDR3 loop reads CATSRAGGHNEQFF. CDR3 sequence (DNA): TGTGCCACCAGCAGAGCCGGCGGGCACAATGAGCAGTTCTTC.

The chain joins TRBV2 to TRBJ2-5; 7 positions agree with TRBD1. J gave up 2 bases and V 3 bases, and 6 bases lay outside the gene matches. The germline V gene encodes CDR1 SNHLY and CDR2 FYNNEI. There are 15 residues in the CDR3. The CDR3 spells CASSDLAGGQETQYF. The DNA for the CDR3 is TGTGCCAGCAGTGACCTCGCAGGGGGACAAGAGACCCAGTACTTC. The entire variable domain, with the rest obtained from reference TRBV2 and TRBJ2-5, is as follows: EPEVTQTPSHQVTQMGQEVILRCVPISNHLYFYWYRQILGQKVEFLVSFYNNEISEKSEIFDDQFSVERPDGSNFTLKIRSTKLEDSAMYFCASSDLAGGQETQYFGPGTRLLVL.

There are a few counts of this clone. The CDR3 nucleotides are TGTGCCAGCAGACGATACACTAGCGGGAGGTTAGGTACCTACAATGAGCAGTTCTTC. It is translated as CASRRYTSGRLGTYNEQFF. The chain combines TRBV6-4 with TRBJ2-1, with 12 bases aligning to TRBD2. Germline V gene sequence: CDR1 MRHNA, CDR2 SNTAGT. The CDR3 spans 19 residues. V trimming: 6 bases; J trimming: 2 bases; junction bases outside the gene matches: 14.

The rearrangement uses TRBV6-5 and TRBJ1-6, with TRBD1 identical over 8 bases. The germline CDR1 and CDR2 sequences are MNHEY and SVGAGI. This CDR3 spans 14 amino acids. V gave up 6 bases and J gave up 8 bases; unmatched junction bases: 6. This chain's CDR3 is CASSRGQGDSPLHF. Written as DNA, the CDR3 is TGTGCCAGCAGCCGCGGACAGGGTGATTCACCCCTCCACTTT.

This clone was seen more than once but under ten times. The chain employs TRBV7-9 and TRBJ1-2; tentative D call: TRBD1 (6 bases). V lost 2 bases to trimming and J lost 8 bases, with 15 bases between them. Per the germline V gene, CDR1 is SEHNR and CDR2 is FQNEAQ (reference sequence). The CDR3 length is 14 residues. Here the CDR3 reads CASSLLQGGYGYTF. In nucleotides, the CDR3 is TGTGCCAGCAGCTTATTACAGGGAGGGTACGGCTACACCTTC. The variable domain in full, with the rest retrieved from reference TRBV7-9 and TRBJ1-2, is DTGVSQNPRHKITKRGQNVTFRCDPISEHNRLYWYRQTLGQGPEFLTYFQNEAQLEKSRLLSDRFSAERPKGSFSTLEIQRTEQGDSAMYLCASSLLQGGYGYTFGSGTRLTVV.

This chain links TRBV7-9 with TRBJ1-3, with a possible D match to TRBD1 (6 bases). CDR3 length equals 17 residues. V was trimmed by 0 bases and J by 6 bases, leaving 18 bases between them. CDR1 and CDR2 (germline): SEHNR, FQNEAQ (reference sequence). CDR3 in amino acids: CASSLASDSRSKNTIYF. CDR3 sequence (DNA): TGTGCCAGCAGCTTAGCCTCGGACAGCCGATCTAAAAACACCATATATTTT.

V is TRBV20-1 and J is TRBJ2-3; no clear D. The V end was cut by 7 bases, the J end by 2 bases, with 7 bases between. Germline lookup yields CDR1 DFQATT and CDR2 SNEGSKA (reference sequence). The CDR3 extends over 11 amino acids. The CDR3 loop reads CSGTFTDTQYF. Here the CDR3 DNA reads TGCAGTGGAACTTTCACAGATACGCAGTATTTT.

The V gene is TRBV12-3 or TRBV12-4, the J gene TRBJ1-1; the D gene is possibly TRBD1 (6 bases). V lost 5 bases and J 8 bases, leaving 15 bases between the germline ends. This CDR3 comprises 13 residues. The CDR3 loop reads CASSLTNREEAFF. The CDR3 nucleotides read TGTGCCAGCAGTCTAACCAACAGGGAGGAAGCTTTCTTT.

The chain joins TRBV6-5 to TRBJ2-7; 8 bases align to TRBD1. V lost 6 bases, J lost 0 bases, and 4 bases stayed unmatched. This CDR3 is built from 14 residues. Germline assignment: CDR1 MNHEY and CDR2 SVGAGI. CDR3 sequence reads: CASRLGQGSYEQYF. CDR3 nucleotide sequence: TGTGCCAGCAGACTCGGACAGGGCTCCTACGAGCAGTACTTC.

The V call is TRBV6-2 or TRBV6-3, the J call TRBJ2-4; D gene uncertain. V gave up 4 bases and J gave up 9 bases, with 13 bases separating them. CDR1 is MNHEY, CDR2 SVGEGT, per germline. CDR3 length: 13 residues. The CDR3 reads CASSWALSSIQYF. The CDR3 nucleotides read TGTGCCAGCAGTTGGGCCTTAAGTAGCATTCAGTACTTC.

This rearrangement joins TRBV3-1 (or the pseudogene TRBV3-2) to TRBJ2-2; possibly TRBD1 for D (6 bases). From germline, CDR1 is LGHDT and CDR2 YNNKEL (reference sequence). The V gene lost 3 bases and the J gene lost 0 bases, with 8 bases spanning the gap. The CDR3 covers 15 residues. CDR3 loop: CASSHWTANTGELFF. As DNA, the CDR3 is TGTGCCAGCAGCCACTGGACAGCGAACACCGGGGAGCTGTTTTTT.

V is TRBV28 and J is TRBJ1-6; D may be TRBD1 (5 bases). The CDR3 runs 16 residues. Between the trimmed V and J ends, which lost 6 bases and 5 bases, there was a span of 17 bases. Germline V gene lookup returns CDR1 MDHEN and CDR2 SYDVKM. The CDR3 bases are TGTGCCAGCAGATCACTCCAGGGAAAGCATAATTCACCCCTCCACTTT. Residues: CASRSLQGKHNSPLHF.

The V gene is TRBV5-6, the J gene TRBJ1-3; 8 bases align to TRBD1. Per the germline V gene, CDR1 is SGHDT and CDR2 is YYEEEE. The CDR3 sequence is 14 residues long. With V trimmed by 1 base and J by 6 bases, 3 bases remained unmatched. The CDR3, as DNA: TGTGCCAGCAGCTTGCCGACAGGGGTAAACACCATATATTTT. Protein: CASSLPTGVNTIYF. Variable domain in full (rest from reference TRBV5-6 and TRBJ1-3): DAGVTQSPTHLIKTRGQQVTLRCSPKSGHDTVSWYQQALGQGPQFIFQYYEEEERQRGNFPDRFSGHQFPNYSSELNVNALLLGDSALYLCASSLPTGVNTIYFGEGSWLTVV.

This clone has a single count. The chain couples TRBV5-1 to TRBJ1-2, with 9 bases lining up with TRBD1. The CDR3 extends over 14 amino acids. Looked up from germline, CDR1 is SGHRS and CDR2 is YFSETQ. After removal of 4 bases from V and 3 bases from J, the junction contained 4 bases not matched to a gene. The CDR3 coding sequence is TGCGCCAGCAGCGTGGACAGGGGTGACTATGGCTACACCTTC. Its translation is CASSVDRGDYGYTF.

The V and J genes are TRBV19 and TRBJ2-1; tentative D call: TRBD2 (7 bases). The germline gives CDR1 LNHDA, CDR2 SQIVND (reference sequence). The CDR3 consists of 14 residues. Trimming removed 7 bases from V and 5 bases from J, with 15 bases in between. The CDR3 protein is CASKGGPADNEQFF. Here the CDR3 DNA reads TGTGCCAGTAAGGGGGGGCCGGCCGACAATGAGCAGTTCTTC. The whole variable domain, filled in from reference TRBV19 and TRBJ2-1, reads DGGITQSPKYLFRKEGQNVTLSCEQNLNHDAMYWYRQDPGQGLRLIYYSQIVNDFQKGDIAEGYSVSREKKESFPLTVTSAQKNPTAFYLCASKGGPADNEQFFGPGTRLTVL.